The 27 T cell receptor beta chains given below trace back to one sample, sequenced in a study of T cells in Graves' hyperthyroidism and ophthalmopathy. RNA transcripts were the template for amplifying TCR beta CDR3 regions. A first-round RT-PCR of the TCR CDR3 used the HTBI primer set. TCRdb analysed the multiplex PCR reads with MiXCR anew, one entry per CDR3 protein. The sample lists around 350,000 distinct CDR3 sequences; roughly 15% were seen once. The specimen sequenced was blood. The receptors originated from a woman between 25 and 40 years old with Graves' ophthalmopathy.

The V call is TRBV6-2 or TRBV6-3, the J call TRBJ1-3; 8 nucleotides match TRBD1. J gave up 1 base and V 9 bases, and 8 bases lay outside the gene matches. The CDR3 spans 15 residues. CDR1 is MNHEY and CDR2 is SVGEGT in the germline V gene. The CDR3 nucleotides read TGTGCCAGGGGACCCCGACAGGGGTCTGGAAACACCATATATTTT. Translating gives CARGPRQGSGNTIYF.

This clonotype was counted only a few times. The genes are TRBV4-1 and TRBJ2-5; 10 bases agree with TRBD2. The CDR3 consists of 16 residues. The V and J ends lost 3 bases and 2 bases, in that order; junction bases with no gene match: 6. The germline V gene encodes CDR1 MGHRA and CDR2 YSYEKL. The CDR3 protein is CASSQLGLALQETQYF. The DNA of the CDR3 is TGCGCCAGCAGCCAGCTGGGACTAGCGCTACAAGAGACCCAGTACTTC.

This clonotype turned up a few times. Here the CDR3 DNA reads TGTGCCAGTAGTATCAGCAATCAGCCCCAGCATTTT. Its translation is CASSISNQPQHF. The rearrangement uses TRBV19 and TRBJ1-5; D is uncertain. V shed 3 bases and J shed 1 base, with 1 base lying between them. The CDR3 has 12 residues. CDR1 and CDR2 from the germline V gene are LNHDA and SQIVND (reference sequence).

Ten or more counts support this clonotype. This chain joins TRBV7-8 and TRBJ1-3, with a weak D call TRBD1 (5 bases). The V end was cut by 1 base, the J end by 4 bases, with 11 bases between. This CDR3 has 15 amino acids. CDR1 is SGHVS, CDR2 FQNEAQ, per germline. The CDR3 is CASSLVRQTGNTIYF. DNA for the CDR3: TGTGCCAGCAGCTTAGTTCGACAGACGGGAAACACCATATATTTT.

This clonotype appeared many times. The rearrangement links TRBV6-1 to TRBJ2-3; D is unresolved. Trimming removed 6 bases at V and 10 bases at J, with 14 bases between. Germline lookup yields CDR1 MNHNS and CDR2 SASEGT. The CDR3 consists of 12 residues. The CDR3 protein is CASSQGPLAQYF. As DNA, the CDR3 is TGTGCCAGCAGCCAAGGGCCCCTCGCGCAGTATTTT.

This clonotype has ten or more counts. The CDR3: CASSLNRGAAGYTF. In DNA form, the CDR3 reads TGTGCCAGCAGCCTAAACAGGGGCGCCGCTGGCTACACCTTC. The chain recombines TRBV11-2 with TRBJ1-2, with 7 bases lining up with TRBD1. Germline V lookup: CDR1 SGHAT, CDR2 FQNNGV. CDR3 size: 14 residues. V lost 5 bases, J lost 7 bases, and 10 bases stayed unmatched.

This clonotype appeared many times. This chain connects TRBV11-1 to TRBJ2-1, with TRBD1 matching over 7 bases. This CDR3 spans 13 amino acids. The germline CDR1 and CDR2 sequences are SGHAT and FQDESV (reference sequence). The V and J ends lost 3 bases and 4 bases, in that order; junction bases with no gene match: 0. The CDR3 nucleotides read TGTGCCAGCAGCTTGACAGGGTACAATGAGCAGTTCTTC. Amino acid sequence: CASSLTGYNEQFF. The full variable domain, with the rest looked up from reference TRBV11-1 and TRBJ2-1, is EAEVAQSPRYKITEKSQAVAFWCDPISGHATLYWYRQILGQGPELLVQFQDESVVDDSQLPKDRFSAERLKGVDSTLKIQPAELGDSAMYLCASSLTGYNEQFFGPGTRLTVL.

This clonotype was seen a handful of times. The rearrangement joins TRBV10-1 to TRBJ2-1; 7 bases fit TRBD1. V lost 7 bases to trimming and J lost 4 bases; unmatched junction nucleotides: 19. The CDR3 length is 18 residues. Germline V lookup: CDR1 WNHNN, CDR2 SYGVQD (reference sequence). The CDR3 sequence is CASIEGWGQPNSYNEQFF. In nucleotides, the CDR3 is TGCGCCAGCATCGAAGGGTGGGGACAGCCAAATTCATACAATGAGCAGTTCTTC.

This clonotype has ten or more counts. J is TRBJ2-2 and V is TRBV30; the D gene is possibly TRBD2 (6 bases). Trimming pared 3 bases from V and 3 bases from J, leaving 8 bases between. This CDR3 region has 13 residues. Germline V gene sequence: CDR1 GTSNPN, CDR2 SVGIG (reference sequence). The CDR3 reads CAWSSGDTGELFF. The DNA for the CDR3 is TGTGCCTGGAGCTCGGGAGACACCGGGGAGCTGTTTTTT.

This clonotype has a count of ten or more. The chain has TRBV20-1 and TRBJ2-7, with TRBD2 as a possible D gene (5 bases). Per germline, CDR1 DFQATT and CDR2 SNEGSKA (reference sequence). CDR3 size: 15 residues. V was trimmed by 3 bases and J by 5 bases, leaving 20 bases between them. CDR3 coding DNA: TGCAGTGCTAGTGCTGACTACTACGATCGCCACGAGCAGTACTTC. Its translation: CSASADYYDRHEQYF.

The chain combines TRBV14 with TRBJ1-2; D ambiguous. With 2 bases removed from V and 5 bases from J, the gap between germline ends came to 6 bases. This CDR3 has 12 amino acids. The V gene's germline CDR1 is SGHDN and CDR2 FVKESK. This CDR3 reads CASSQTAYGYTF. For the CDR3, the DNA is TGTGCCAGCAGCCAAACTGCATATGGCTACACCTTC.

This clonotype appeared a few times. This CDR3 is CASSPRLAGAGELFF. DNA of the CDR3: TGTGCCAGCAGTCCAAGACTAGCGGGGGCCGGGGAGCTGTTTTTT. The rearrangement uses TRBV6-1 and TRBJ2-2, with 12 bases identical to TRBD2. The V segment lost 5 bases and the J segment 6 bases; nucleotides outside the gene matches: 4. The CDR3 extends over 15 amino acids. Germline V gives CDR1 MNHNS, CDR2 SASEGT.

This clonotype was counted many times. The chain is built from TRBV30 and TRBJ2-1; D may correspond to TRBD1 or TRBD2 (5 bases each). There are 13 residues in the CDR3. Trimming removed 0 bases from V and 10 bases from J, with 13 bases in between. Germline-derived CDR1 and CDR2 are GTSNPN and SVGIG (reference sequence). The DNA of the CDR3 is TGTGCCTGGAGTGTACCCCCCGGGGACGAGCAGTTCTTC. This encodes CAWSVPPGDEQFF.

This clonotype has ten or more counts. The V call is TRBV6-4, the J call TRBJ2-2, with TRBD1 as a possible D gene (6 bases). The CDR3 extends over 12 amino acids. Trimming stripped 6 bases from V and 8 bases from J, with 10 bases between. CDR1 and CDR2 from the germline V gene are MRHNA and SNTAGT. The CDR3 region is CASSEGTGELFF. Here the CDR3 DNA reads TGTGCCAGCAGCGAGGGGACAGGGGAGCTGTTTTTT.

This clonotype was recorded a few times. As DNA, the CDR3 is TGCGCCAGCAGCCAAGTTGTTTCCGGGTACTATGGCTACACCTTC. Its protein is CASSQVVSGYYGYTF. The rearrangement joins TRBV4-1 to TRBJ1-2; unclear D gene. Germline V gives CDR1 MGHRA, CDR2 YSYEKL. The CDR3 runs 15 residues. The V end was cut by 1 base, the J end by 3 bases, with 12 bases between.

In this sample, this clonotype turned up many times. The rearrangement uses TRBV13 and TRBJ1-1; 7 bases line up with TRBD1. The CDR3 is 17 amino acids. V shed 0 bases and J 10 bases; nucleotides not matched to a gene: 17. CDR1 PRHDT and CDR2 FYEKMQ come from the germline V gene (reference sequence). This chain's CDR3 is CASSLGLMIQGEDGAFF. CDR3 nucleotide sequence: TGTGCCAGCAGCTTAGGCCTAATGATCCAGGGGGAAGATGGAGCTTTCTTT. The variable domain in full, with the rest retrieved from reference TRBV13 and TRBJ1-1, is AAGVIQSPRHLIKEKRETATLKCYPIPRHDTVYWYQQGPGQDPQFLISFYEKMQSDKGSIPDRFSAQQFSDYHSELNMSSLELGDSALYFCASSLGLMIQGEDGAFFGQGTRLTVV.

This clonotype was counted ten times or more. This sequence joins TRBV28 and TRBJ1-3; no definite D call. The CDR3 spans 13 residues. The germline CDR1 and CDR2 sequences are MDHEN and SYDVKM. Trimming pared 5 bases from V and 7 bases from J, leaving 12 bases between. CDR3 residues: CASSHRGRNTIYF. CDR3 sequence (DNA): TGTGCCAGCAGTCACCGAGGCCGGAACACCATATATTTT.

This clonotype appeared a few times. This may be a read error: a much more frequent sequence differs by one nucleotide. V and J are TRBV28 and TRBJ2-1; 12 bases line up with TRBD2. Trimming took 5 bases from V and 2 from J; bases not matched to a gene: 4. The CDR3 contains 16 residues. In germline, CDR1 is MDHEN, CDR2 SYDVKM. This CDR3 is CASSQLAGGPYNEQFF. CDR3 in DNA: TGTGCCAGCAGTCAACTAGCGGGGGGCCCCTACAATGAGCAGTTCTTC.

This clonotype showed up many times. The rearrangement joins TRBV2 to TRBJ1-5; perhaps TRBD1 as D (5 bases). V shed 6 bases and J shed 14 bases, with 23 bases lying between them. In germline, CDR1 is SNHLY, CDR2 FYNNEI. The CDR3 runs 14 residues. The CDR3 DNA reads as TGTGCCAGCAGGAACCAGGGAGTTAACGGTGGTGAGCATTTT. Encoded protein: CASRNQGVNGGEHF. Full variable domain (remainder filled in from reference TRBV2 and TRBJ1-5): EPEVTQTPSHQVTQMGQEVILRCVPISNHLYFYWYRQILGQKVEFLVSFYNNEISEKSEIFDDQFSVERPDGSNFTLKIRSTKLEDSAMYFCASRNQGVNGGEHFGDGTRLSIL.

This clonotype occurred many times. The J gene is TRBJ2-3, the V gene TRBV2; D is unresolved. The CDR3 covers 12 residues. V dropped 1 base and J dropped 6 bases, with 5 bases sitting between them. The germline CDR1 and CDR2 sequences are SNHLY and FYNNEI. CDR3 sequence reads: CASSEGVDTQYF. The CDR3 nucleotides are TGTGCCAGCAGTGAAGGTGTGGATACGCAGTATTTT. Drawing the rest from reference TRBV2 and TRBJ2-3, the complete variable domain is EPEVTQTPSHQVTQMGQEVILRCVPISNHLYFYWYRQILGQKVEFLVSFYNNEISEKSEIFDDQFSVERPDGSNFTLKIRSTKLEDSAMYFCASSEGVDTQYFGPGTRLTVL.

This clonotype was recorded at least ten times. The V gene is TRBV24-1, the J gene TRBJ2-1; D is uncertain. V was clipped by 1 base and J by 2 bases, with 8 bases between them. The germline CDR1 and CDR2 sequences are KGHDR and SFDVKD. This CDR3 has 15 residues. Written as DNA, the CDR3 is TGTGCCACCAGTGATTTAGGCGTGACCTACAATGAGCAGTTCTTC. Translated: CATSDLGVTYNEQFF.

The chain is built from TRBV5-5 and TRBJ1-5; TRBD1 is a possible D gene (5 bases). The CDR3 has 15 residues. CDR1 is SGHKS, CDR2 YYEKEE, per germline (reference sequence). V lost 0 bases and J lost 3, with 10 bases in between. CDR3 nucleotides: TGTGCCAGCAGCTTGGGCTGGGGCGTCAATCAGCCCCAGCATTTT. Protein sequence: CASSLGWGVNQPQHF.

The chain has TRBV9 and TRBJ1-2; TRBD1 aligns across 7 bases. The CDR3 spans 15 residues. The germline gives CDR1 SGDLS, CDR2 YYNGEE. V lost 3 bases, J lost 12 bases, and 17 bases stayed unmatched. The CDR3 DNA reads TGTGCCAGCAGCGCCCGACAGGGTGGCCCACCGCGCCACACCTTC. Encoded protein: CASSARQGGPPRHTF.

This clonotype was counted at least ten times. CDR3 sequence reads: CASSEAATYEQYF. The CDR3 nucleotides are TGTGCCAGCAGTGAAGCGGCAACCTACGAGCAGTACTTC. The J gene is TRBJ2-7, the V gene TRBV2; D not resolved. There are 13 residues in the CDR3. Germline V gene lookup returns CDR1 SNHLY and CDR2 FYNNEI. V was clipped by 0 bases and J by 2 bases, with 5 bases between them.

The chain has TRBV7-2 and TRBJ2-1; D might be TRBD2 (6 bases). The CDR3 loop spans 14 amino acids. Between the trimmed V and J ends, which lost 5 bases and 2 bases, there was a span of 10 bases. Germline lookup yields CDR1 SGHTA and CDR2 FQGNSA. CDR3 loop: CASSGGSPYNEQFF. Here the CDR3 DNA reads TGTGCCAGCAGCGGGGGGTCCCCCTACAATGAGCAGTTCTTC.

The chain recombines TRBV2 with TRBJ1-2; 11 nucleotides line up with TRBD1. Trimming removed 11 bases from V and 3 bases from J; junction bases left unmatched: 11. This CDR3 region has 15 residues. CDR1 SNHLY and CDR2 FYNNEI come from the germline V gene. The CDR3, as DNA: TGTGCCTCATCTAAAGGACAGGGGGCTCACTATGGCTACACCTTC. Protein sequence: CASSKGQGAHYGYTF.

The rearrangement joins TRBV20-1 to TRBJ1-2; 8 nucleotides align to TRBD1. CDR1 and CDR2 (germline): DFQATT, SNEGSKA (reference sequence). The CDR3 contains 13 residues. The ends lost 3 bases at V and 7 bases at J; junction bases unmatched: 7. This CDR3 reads CSARLTGEGGYTF. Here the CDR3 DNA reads TGCAGTGCTAGGCTGACAGGGGAGGGTGGCTACACCTTC.